This T cell receptor beta chain was sequenced during a study of radiation and T cells in renal cell carcinoma. Comment on this clone: No antigen is known for it.

Whole-study results and caveats: In blood, top tumor clones expanded by 2 weeks, shrinking by 4.

The CDR3 extends over 13 amino acids. Germline V lookup: CDR1 SQVTM, CDR2 ANQGSEA. V gave up 5 bases and J gave up 3 bases, with 14 bases separating them. Sequencing used immunoSEQ multiplex PCR; TCRdb keeps in-frame clones, though not all of them. The table lists about 49,000 clones, roughly 84% of them singletons. Time point here: baseline pretreatment blood. Treatment defined: 15 Gy SBRT to primary tumor, nephrectomy 4 weeks later. This clonotype originated in a woman in her 70s with renal cell carcinoma. The V call is TRBV29-1, the J call TRBJ2-7, with unresolved D. The sequencing here drew on blood, taken from a patient whose treatment included radiotherapy and nephrectomy. CDR3 loop: CSVRLELNYEQYF. The CDR3 bases are TGCAGCGTTCGGCTAGAACTGAACTACGAGCAGTACTTC.